This TCR beta chain was retrieved from a study of early T cells in non-severe SARS-CoV-2 infection. Study in general: Unpaired chains resulted from sequencing bulk RNA of unsorted whole blood.

The CDR3 totals 16 residues. V lost 5 bases and J 5 bases, leaving 21 bases between the germline ends. The germline gives CDR1 SGHTA, CDR2 FQGTGA. General study results and limits: Clonotype matching in VDJdb favored anti-spike CD8 responses and did not capture private and CD4 specificities.

Attached unique molecular identifiers marked individual cDNA molecules. TCRdb processed the 5' RACE reads anew with MiXCR; each CDR3 protein has one entry. The table shows 26,000 or so distinct CDR3 sequences, with just over 4% occurring only once. By sample fraction, this clonotype is medium-sized. Antigen unknown. The sequence derives from an adult who was a healthcare worker with PCR-confirmed SARS-CoV-2 infection or an uninfected control (not recorded which). This chain connects TRBV7-3 to TRBJ1-1, with a weak D call TRBD1 (5 bases). Sequencing input: whole blood. The CDR3 nucleotides read TGTGCCAGCAGCCCCCCCTTCGGCGAAGAGGGGACTGAAGCTTTCTTT. The encoded protein is CASSPPFGEEGTEAFF.